This T cell receptor (beta chain) emerged from a study of T cell repertoires in cytomegalovirus infection (dated by TCRdb to the late 2010s). The study in broad terms: Recently identified HLA-C-restricted CMV epitopes, whose presentation resists viral immunomodulation, were targeted by peptide stimulations together with well-studied HLA-B-restricted epitopes. The HLA type of each donor mattered for the analysis, because public TCR beta signatures pointed to carriage of CMV infection along with the matching HLA type.

In its sample, this clonotype was seen a few times. There is no known antigen for this receptor. No base-level quality is on record; no much larger clone is a single base apart. The cysteine opens and the phenylalanine closes a CDR3 of 15 amino acids. Here the CDR3 DNA is all that survives: 45 bases in frame from base 1. V loses 6 bases, J loses 5 bases, and the germline ends lie 18 bases apart. Reading the germline V gene gives CDR1 MGHRA and CDR2 YSYEKL. Broader findings and caveats from the paper: In both this cohort and an independent cohort of 352 donors, the cumulative frequency of public TCR beta family members distinguished carriers of CMV infection plus the relevant HLA type. The ex vivo response was dominated by HLA-C-restricted CMV-specific TCR beta clonotypes, which also provided the single most frequent clonotype in two of eight donors.

Read against the paper, the sample's treatment or condition label means: in vitro stimulation with specific CMV peptide epitopes to enrich CMV-specific T cells. The reads were generated on an Illumina HiSeq 1500. In TCRdb, the public reads were trimmed at Q25 with fastp and aligned with MiXCR, with productive beta chains retained. Rows matching on CDR3 protein sequence are summarized as one entry with the most common DNA and genes. The table for this sample lists roughly 180,000 distinct CDR3 sequences; less than 25% of them were counted only once. The top ten clonotypes cover about 25% of the sample.

Sample: CD8+ T cells from cultured PBMCs, taken from culture after CMV antigen stimulation. The chain employs TRBV4-1 and TRBJ2-3, with the D gene not clear enough to name. The clonotype was recovered from a human donor in good health (CMV status not recorded). Some clones in this sample may be carry-over from other donors' samples. The sequenced DNA is TGCGCCAGCAGGGGCGGACCCTTATCCGGAGATACGCAGTATTTT. The translation is CASRGGPLSGDTQYF.